The rows below give T cell receptor beta chains drawn from one sample of a study of neurological immune-mediated disorders. TCRdb redid the calling of the 5' RACE reads with MiXCR, one entry per CDR3 protein. The data hold roughly 100,000 distinct CDR3 sequences, with roughly a tenth observed a single time. The sequencing sample was made of PBMCs. The source of these receptors is a female donor with HTLV-1-associated myelopathy (HAM/TSP). The CDR3 runs from the conserved cysteine through the conserved F or W. Fields, in order: D gene, V gene, J gene, clone size, CDR3 DNA, CDR3 protein. A D gene is named only where the DNA matches it firmly. Only part of the rows carry a size: once, few, many, or a class if the clone is expanded.

>-|TRBV12-3/TRBV12-4|TRBJ2-2|many
TGTGCCAGCATTACACCGGGCAGGGGCACCGGGGAGCTGTTTTTT
CASITPGRGTGELFF
>-|TRBV5-1|TRBJ2-2|many
TGCGCCAGCAGCCCCGGGGGCACGAGGACCGGGGAGCTGTTTTTT
CASSPGGTRTGELFF
>TRBD1|TRBV5-1|TRBJ2-3|few
TGCGCCAGCAGCTTCCCGGGACAGACCACAGATACGCAGTATTTT
CASSFPGQTTDTQYF
>-|TRBV20-1|TRBJ2-7|many
TGCAGTGCTAGTGCCCGTGGGGCCGAGCAGTACTTC
CSASARGAEQYF
>TRBD1|TRBV6-6|TRBJ1-5|-
TGTGCCAGCAGCCGCGACAGGGGGGCATATAGCAATCAGCCCCAGCATTTT
CASSRDRGAYSNQPQHF
>TRBD1|TRBV20-1|TRBJ2-7|-
TGCAGTGCTAGATCCGGGACAGCCTACGAGCAGTACTTC
CSARSGTAYEQYF
>-|TRBV5-5|TRBJ1-4|-
TGTGCCAGCAGCTTGGCTCTCAGGAAAGGATCAACTAATGAAAAACTGTTTTTT
CASSLALRKGSTNEKLFF
>-|TRBV5-1|TRBJ1-1|many
TGCGCCAGCAGCTTGAGACCGACGTACACTGAAGCTTTCTTT
CASSLRPTYTEAFF
>-|TRBV5-1|TRBJ2-5|many
TGCGCCAGCAGCCCCTGGGCGGGCGGGGAGACCCAGTACTTC
CASSPWAGGETQYF
>TRBD1|TRBV7-9|TRBJ1-1|many
TGTGCCAGCAGCTTACCGACAGGGTTTGGAGCTTTCTTT
CASSLPTGFGAFF
>-|TRBV15|TRBJ2-7|many
TGTGCCACCAGCAGAGATGTGAGCTACGAGCAGTACTTC
CATSRDVSYEQYF
>-|TRBV20-1|TRBJ1-1|many
TGCAGTGCTAGGGGGGGGACTGAAGCTTTCTTT
CSARGGTEAFF
>-|TRBV28|TRBJ2-2|many
TGTGCCAGCCCGTCGGGAACCGGGGAGCTGTTTTTT
CASPSGTGELFF
>-|TRBV20-1|TRBJ1-6|many
TGCAGTCCATACAGGGACTTCAATTCACCCCTCCACTTT
CSPYRDFNSPLHF
>TRBD1|TRBV5-1|TRBJ2-5|-
TGCGCCAGCAGCCTGTGGACAGGGGAAGTAGAGACCCAGTACTTC
CASSLWTGEVETQYF
>-|TRBV25-1|TRBJ2-2|many
TGTGCCAGGAGACAGAGGAACACCGGGGAGCTGTTTTTT
CARRQRNTGELFF
>-|TRBV7-8|TRBJ1-2|few
TGTGCCAGCAGCTCCACCGGGACCGTCCCGAACGGCTACACCTTC
CASSSTGTVPNGYTF
>-|TRBV19|TRBJ2-1|many
TGTGCCAGTAGTATATCGGGGGCGGATTCCAATGAGCAGTTCTTC
CASSISGADSNEQFF
>TRBD1|TRBV7-8|TRBJ2-1|-
TGTGCCAGCAGCCCACGAAAGGGGACAGGGGGCTTGATGTCTTACAATGAGCAGTTCTTC
CASSPRKGTGGLMSYNEQFF
>-|TRBV9|TRBJ1-1|many
TGTGCCAGCAGCGTAGCAGCGAACACTGAAGCTTTCTTT
CASSVAANTEAFF
>TRBD1|TRBV15|TRBJ2-5|many
TGTGCTACCAGCAGAGACAGGGACGAGACCCAGTACTTC
CATSRDRDETQYF
>-|TRBV12-3/TRBV12-4|TRBJ2-2|many
TGTGCCAGCAGTTTCCTTACCGGGGAGCTGTTTTTT
CASSFLTGELFF
>-|TRBV5-1|TRBJ2-1|-
TGCGCCAGCAGCCCTGGCAGGGTTTTAGACAATGAGCAGTTCTTC
CASSPGRVLDNEQFF
>-|TRBV5-1|TRBJ2-2|many
TGCGCCAGCAGCCTGGCCAGGGTAGGGAACACCGGGGAGCTGTTTTTT
CASSLARVGNTGELFF
>-|TRBV5-1|TRBJ1-6|many
TGCGCCAGCAGAGAGCCACAAAATTCACCCCTCCACTTT
CASREPQNSPLHF
>-|TRBV10-3|TRBJ2-7|many
TGTGCCATCAGTGAGTCAACGGACGAGCAGTACTTC
CAISESTDEQYF
>-|TRBV20-1|TRBJ1-2|many
TGCAGTGCTAGCCCCGTAGTCTATGGCTACACCTTC
CSASPVVYGYTF
>-|TRBV20-1|TRBJ2-3|many
TGCAGTGCTAGACCGTATGATACGCAGTATTTT
CSARPYDTQYF
>TRBD1|TRBV7-9|TRBJ2-1|-
TGTGCCAGCAGCCTTGTCAATTTACAGGGGAATGGTGAGCAGTTCTTC
CASSLVNLQGNGEQFF
>TRBD2|TRBV20-1|TRBJ2-3|many
TGCAGTGCTAGAGCTGGAGGGCTAGCGGGTAGCACAGATACGCAGTATTTT
CSARAGGLAGSTDTQYF
>-|TRBV7-9|TRBJ2-7|-
TGTGCCAGCAGCTTATCCTCCGAGAGCTACGAGCAGTACTTC
CASSLSSESYEQYF
>-|TRBV5-5|TRBJ2-6|many
TGTGCCAGCAGCAGCCGCGGAGGGAGTGTCCTGACTTTC
CASSSRGGSVLTF
>-|TRBV7-9|TRBJ2-2|-
TGTGCCAGCAGCGTCCGGGACGGGAACACCGGGGAGCTGTTTTTT
CASSVRDGNTGELFF
>TRBD2|TRBV3-1|TRBJ2-7|many
TGTGCCAGCAGCCGGACTAGCGGGGGCTACGAGCAGTACTTC
CASSRTSGGYEQYF
>TRBD1|TRBV29-1|TRBJ1-6|-
TGCAGCGCAAGGACAGGGACGAATAATTCACCCCTCCACTTT
CSARTGTNNSPLHF
>TRBD1|TRBV5-5|TRBJ2-5|many
TGTGCCAGCATGGGACAGTTTCACGAGACCCAGTACTTC
CASMGQFHETQYF
>TRBD1|TRBV11-1|TRBJ1-6|many
TGTGCCAGCAGCGTCGACAGGGGGGCATCACCCCTCCACTTT
CASSVDRGASPLHF
>-|TRBV7-2|TRBJ1-4|many
TGTGCCAGCAGCCCGCAGGCAGAAAAACTGTTTTTT
CASSPQAEKLFF
>-|TRBV5-1|TRBJ2-5|many
TGCGCCAGCAGCTTGGGGAGCGGCCAAGAGACCCAGTACTTC
CASSLGSGQETQYF
>-|TRBV5-1|TRBJ2-7|many
TGCGCCAGCAGCTTGGTCGGGGGTCGGGACGAGCAGTACTTC
CASSLVGGRDEQYF
>TRBD2|TRBV24-1|TRBJ2-1|many
TGTGCCACCAGTGCCGGCGGGGGGGCCTCCTACAATGAGCAGTTCTTC
CATSAGGGASYNEQFF
>TRBD2|TRBV5-1|TRBJ2-1|many
TGCGCCAGCAGTTACACTAGCGGGGTCAACAATGAGCAGTTCTTC
CASSYTSGVNNEQFF
>-|TRBV10-1|TRBJ2-3|many
TGCGCCAGCAGTAATAAGGGAAACACAGATACGCAGTATTTT
CASSNKGNTDTQYF
>TRBD2|TRBV7-2|TRBJ2-7|many
TGTGCCAGCAGCTTAGCAGCGGGGGGGGCTACCTACGAGCAGTACTTC
CASSLAAGGATYEQYF
>TRBD2|TRBV12-3/TRBV12-4|TRBJ2-2|many
TGTGCCAGCAGGGGACTAGCGGCGGATAGTGGGGAGCTGTTTTTT
CASRGLAADSGELFF
>-|TRBV20-1|TRBJ1-6|many
TGCAGTGCTAGAGAGGGCGGGGGAAATTCACCCCTCCACTTT
CSAREGGGNSPLHF
>-|TRBV6-5|TRBJ2-2|many
TGTGCCAGCAGGACCACGAACACCGGGGAGCTGTTTTTT
CASRTTNTGELFF
>TRBD2|TRBV7-9|TRBJ2-1|many
TGTGCCAGCAGCCTAGGGACTAGCGGGGGCAATGAGCAGTTCTTC
CASSLGTSGGNEQFF
>-|TRBV5-1|TRBJ2-2|few
TGCGCCAGCAGCTTGGCCATGTCTACCGGGGAGCTGTTTTTT
CASSLAMSTGELFF